The T cell receptor beta chain described here comes from a study of blood T cell repertoires in COVID-19. About the study: The United States, Italy and Spain supplied acute and convalescent COVID-19 samples. From T cells, B-cell-depleted T cells, or PBMCs came the material, which was cDNA or gDNA.

V dropped 3 bases and J dropped 4 bases, with 12 bases sitting between them. Per the germline V gene, CDR1 is ENHRY and CDR2 is SYGVKD. The length of the CDR3 is 14 residues. Authors' analysis steps: By means of reference gene primer amplification, nucleated cell counts were estimated. Here immunoSEQ multiplex PCR was the method, and the copy in TCRdb shows in-frame clones only, minus some. The DNA was the basis for D and trimming; V, J and clone size are from that table. The sample consists of under 250,000 clones, around four fifths of them appearing once. This receptor was identified in a man aged 35-49 years with active or convalescent COVID-19. The sample taken for sequencing was peripheral blood. This chain joins TRBV10-3 and TRBJ1-2, with D perhaps matching TRBD1 (6 bases). The CDR3 DNA follows: TGTGCCATCAGTGAAAACAGGGCCCCCTATGGCTACACCTTC. It is translated as CAISENRAPYGYTF.